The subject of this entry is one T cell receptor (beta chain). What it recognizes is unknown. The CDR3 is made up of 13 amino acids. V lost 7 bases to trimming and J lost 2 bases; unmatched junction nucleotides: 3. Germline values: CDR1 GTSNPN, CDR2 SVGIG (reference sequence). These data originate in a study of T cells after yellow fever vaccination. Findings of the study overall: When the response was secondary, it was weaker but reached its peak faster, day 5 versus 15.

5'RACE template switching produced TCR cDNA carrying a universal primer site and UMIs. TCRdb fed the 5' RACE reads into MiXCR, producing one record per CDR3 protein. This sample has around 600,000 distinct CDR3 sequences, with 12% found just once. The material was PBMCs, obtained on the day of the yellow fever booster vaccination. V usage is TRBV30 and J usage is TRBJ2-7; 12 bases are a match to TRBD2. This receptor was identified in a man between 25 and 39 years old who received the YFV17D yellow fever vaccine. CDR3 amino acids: CALTSGSTYEQYF. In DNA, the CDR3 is TGTGCCTTGACTAGCGGGAGCACCTACGAGCAGTACTTC.